This TCR beta chain derives from a study of blood T cell repertoires in COVID-19. The V and J ends lost 3 bases and 8 bases respectively, with 7 bases between them. The CDR3 has 12 amino acids. Germline CDR1 and CDR2: PRHDT and FYEKMQ (reference sequence). Participants' own reports of clinical history determined their cohort assignment. What the recovered Cohort 3 donors had was two negative PCRs, clearance, or symptom resolution. The table came from immunoSEQ multiplex PCR; TCRdb's copy has only in-frame clones and leaves some out. The sample carries under 200,000 clones, approximately 82% recorded once.

This receptor was taken from a woman in her 50s who had recovered from COVID-19. Sequencing was done on a sample of PBMCs or T cells enriched from blood (not recorded which). The V and J genes are TRBV13 and TRBJ2-2; no firm D call. In DNA form, the CDR3 reads TGTGCCAGCAGCTTGAGACTTGGGGAGCTGTTTTTT. Residues: CASSLRLGELFF. Supplemented by reference TRBV13 and TRBJ2-2, the full variable domain reads AAGVIQSPRHLIKEKRETATLKCYPIPRHDTVYWYQQGPGQDPQFLISFYEKMQSDKGSIPDRFSAQQFSDYHSELNMSSLELGDSALYFCASSLRLGELFFGEGSRLTVL.